This T cell receptor beta chain was sequenced for a study of cytomegalovirus exposure and HLA in healthy donors. Trimming at V came to 1 base and at J to 2 bases, leaving 3 bases not matched to a gene. The V gene's germline CDR1 is MNHNS and CDR2 SASEGT. This CDR3 is built from 15 residues. PCR primers comprised 60 Vbeta and 13 Jbeta primers. The method was immunoSEQ multiplex PCR; TCRdb's version includes in-frame clones alone and lacks a portion of them. Of about 140,000 clones listed, 61% are singletons. The source material was PBMCs. The receptor was derived from a male donor in good health and CMV-seronegative. The chain combines TRBV6-1 with TRBJ2-5; 8 bases match TRBD1. As DNA, the CDR3 is TGTGCCAGCAGTGAAGGATACAGGGGGCAAGAGACCCAGTACTTC. Translating it yields CASSEGYRGQETQYF.